This T cell receptor beta chain was documented in a study of T cell responses to AZD1222 COVID-19 vaccine. Study information: Second doses were pooled across both intervals (about 4 or about 12 weeks).

The ends were cut back, 3 bases at V and 0 bases at J, with 6 bases in the middle. Germline CDR1 reads SGHVS; CDR2 reads FQNEAQ. CDR3 length: 13 residues. Method: immunoSEQ multiplex PCR; TCRdb's copy keeps in-frame clones and lacks some. Here the sample spans tens of thousands of clones, roughly 85% being singletons. The study, taken as a whole, reports: CD4 TCRs associated with vaccination spanned spike, dominating at 160-218 and 743-854. Two AZD1222 doses significantly raised spike-specific TCR breadth and depth over controls.

As concerns this clone: Antigen unknown. Other nucleotide sequences from this sample produce the same CDR3.

This clonotype was sampled from an adult in good health. The chain links TRBV7-8 to TRBJ2-7; the D gene is possibly TRBD1 (6 bases). Sequenced here: peripheral blood, sampled on day 0 of AZD1222 vaccination. The CDR3 nucleotides read TGTGCCAGCAGCTTGGGACACTCCTACGAGCAGTACTTC. Its translation: CASSLGHSYEQYF.